Below, 5 T cell receptor beta chains from the same sample are listed, as sequenced in a study of blood T cell repertoires in COVID-19. The assay was immunoSEQ multiplex PCR, and TCRdb's table has in-frame clones only and misses some. The sample records hundreds of thousands of clones, roughly four fifths being singletons. Sample: PBMCs or T cells enriched from blood (not recorded which). The receptor source for this set is a man aged 35 to 55 who had been exposed to COVID-19.

This clone was observed a few times. The chain uses TRBV5-6 and TRBJ1-2; the match to TRBD1 covers 8 bases. Germline CDR1 is SGHDT and CDR2 is YYEEEE. V was pared by 2 bases and J by 6 bases, with 3 bases of the junction left unmatched. This CDR3 comprises 13 residues. CDR3 protein: CASSFAGGHGYTF. CDR3 DNA sequence: TGTGCCAGCAGCTTTGCAGGGGGCCATGGCTACACCTTC.

J is TRBJ2-7 and V is TRBV7-8; D is perhaps TRBD1 (6 bases). Germline-derived CDR1 and CDR2 are SGHVS and FQNEAQ. The CDR3 contains 12 residues. The V gene lost 8 bases and the J gene lost 5 bases, with 13 bases spanning the gap. The CDR3 loop reads CASWNRVDEQYF. Here the CDR3 DNA reads TGTGCCAGCTGGAACAGGGTCGACGAGCAGTACTTC.

The chain recombines TRBV28 with TRBJ1-2, with 9 bases fitting TRBD1. J was trimmed by 7 bases and V by 6 bases; bases with no gene match: 9. This CDR3 is 14 amino acids long. CDR1 and CDR2 (germline): MDHEN, SYDVKM. CDR3 DNA: TGTGCCAGCAGCAACGAGGGACAGGGTCGTGGCTACACCTTC. It translates to CASSNEGQGRGYTF.

The chain combines TRBV9 with TRBJ2-3; 7 bases agree with TRBD2. V was clipped by 2 bases and J by 4 bases; unmatched bases: 7. This CDR3 has 15 residues. Per germline, CDR1 SGDLS and CDR2 YYNGEE. CDR3 protein: CASSVPSGKSDTQYF. CDR3 bases: TGTGCCAGCAGCGTCCCTAGCGGCAAGTCAGATACGCAGTATTTT. Variable domain in full (rest from reference TRBV9 and TRBJ2-3): DSGVTQTPKHLITATGQRVTLRCSPRSGDLSVYWYQQSLDQGLQFLIQYYNGEERAKGNILERFSAQQFPDLHSELNLSSLELGDSALYFCASSVPSGKSDTQYFGPGTRLTVL.

This rearrangement joins TRBV3-1 (or the pseudogene TRBV3-2) to TRBJ1-2; D call uncertain. Trimming shortened V by 5 bases and J by 4 bases, and 8 bases separated the two germline ends. The CDR3 extends over 12 amino acids. Germline V gene data show CDR1 as LGHDT and CDR2 as YNNKEL (reference sequence). The DNA for the CDR3 is TGTGCCAGCAGCGGGGAGACCTATGGCTACACCTTC. The encoded protein is CASSGETYGYTF.